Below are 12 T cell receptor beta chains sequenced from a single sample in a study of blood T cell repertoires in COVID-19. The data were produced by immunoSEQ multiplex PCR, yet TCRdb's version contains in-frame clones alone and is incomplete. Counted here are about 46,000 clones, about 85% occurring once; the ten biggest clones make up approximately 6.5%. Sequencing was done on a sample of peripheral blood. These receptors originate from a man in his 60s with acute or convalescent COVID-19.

The CDR3 DNA reads as TGTGCCAGCAGTGCCAAACTAGCAATCTCCTACAATGAGCAGTTCTTC. Protein product: CASSAKLAISYNEQFF. The rearrangement links TRBV6-6 to TRBJ2-1, with D tentatively TRBD2 (6 bases). The V gene's germline CDR1 is MNHNY and CDR2 SVGAGI (reference sequence). V was shortened by 5 bases and J by 0 bases, with 14 bases between the two germline ends. The CDR3 runs to 16 residues.

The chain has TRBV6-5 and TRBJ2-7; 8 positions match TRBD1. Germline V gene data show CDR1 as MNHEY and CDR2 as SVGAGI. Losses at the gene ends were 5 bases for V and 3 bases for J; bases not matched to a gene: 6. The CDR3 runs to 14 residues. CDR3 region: CASSRTGLNYEQYF. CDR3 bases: TGTGCCAGCAGTCGGACAGGGCTGAACTACGAGCAGTACTTC.

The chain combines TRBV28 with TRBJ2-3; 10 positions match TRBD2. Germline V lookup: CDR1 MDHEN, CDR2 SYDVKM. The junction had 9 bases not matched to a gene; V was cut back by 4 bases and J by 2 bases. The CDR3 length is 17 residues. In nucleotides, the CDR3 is TGTGCCAGCAGTTCTCCTTACGGACTAGCGGACACAGATACGCAGTATTTT. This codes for CASSSPYGLADTDTQYF.

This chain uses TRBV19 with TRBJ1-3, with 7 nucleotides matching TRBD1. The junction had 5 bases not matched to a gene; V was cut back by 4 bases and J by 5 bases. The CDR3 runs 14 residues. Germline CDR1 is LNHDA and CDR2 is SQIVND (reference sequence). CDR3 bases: TGTGCCAGTAGTACCCACAGGGGCAGAAACACCATATATTTT. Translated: CASSTHRGRNTIYF.

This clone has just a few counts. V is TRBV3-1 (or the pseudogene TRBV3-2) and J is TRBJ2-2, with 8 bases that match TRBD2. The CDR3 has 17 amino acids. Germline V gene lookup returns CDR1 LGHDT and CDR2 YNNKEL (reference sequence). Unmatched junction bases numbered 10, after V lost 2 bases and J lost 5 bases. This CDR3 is CASSQRRVAGRTGELFF. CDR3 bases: TGTGCCAGCAGCCAACGCCGGGTAGCGGGAAGAACCGGGGAGCTGTTTTTT.

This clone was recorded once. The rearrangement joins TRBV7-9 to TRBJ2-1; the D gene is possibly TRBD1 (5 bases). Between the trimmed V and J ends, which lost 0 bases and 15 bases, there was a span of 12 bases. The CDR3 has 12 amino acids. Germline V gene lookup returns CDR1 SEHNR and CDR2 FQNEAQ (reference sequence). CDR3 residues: CASSLASKGWFF. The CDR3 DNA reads TGTGCCAGCAGCTTAGCTAGCAAGGGGTGGTTCTTC.

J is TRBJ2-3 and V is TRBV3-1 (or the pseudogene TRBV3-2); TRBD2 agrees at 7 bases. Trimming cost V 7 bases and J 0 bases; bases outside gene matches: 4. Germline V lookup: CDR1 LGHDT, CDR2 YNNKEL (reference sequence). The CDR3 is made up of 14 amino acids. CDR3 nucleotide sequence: TGTGCCAGCACCGGGCGGGGGAGCACAGATACGCAGTATTTT. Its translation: CASTGRGSTDTQYF.

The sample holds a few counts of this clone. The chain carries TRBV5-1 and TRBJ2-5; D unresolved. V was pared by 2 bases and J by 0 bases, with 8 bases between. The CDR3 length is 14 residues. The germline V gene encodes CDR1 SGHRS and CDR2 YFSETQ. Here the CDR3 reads CASSFYQYQETQYF. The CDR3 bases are TGCGCCAGCAGCTTTTACCAGTACCAAGAGACCCAGTACTTC.

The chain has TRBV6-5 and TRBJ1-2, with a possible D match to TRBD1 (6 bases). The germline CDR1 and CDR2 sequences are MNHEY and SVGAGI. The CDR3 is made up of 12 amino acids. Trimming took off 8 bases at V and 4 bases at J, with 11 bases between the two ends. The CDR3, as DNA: TGTGCCAGCCGACAGGATGGCTATGGCTACACCTTC. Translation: CASRQDGYGYTF.

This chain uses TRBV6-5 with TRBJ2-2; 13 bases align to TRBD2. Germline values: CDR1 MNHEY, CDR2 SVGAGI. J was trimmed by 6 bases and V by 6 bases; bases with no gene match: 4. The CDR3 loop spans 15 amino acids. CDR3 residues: CASSRLAGGSGELFF. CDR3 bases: TGTGCCAGCAGCCGACTAGCGGGGGGTTCCGGGGAGCTGTTTTTT.

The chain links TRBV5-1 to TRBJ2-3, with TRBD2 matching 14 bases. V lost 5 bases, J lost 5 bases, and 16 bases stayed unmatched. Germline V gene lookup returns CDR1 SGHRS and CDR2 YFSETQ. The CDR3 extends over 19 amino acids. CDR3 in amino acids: CASRSSSGTSGSARDTQYF. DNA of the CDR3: TGCGCCAGCAGATCCAGCTCCGGGACTAGCGGGAGTGCACGAGATACGCAGTATTTT.

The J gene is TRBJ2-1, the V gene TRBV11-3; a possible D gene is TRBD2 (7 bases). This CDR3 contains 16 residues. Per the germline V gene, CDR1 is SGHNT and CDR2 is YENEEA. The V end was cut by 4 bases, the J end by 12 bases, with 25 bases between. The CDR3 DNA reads TGTGCCAGCAGCTCGTACGGACTAGGGGGGCCTGAAGCGCAGTTCTTC. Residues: CASSSYGLGGPEAQFF.